The rows below give T cell receptor beta chains drawn from one sample of a study of shared clonotypes between healthy human individuals. Profiling relied on immunoSEQ multiplex PCR, and the TCRdb table lists in-frame clones only, not all of them. This table has around 690,000 clones, around 90% appearing once. The sequenced sample was memory CD8+ T cells from PBMCs. These receptors originate from a man in his late teens or twenties in good health. Some clones in this sample may be carry-over from other donors' samples. Each CDR3 is given with its conserved first and last residue. D genes are given only for firm matches. A clone size is listed for some rows: how often the clone was seen (once, few, many), or a class if it is expanded.

abundance	v_gene	d_gene	j_gene	CDR3nt	CDR3aa
NA	TRBV13	TRBD2	TRBJ2-1	TGTGCCAGCAGCTCTACCGAGGGTAGCGGGAATGAGCAGTTCTTC	CASSSTEGSGNEQFF
NA	TRBV9	TRBD2	TRBJ2-3	TGTGCCAGCAGCCCCACGGGACTAGCACATAGCACAGATACGCAGTATTTT	CASSPTGLAHSTDTQYF
NA	TRBV7-9	NA	TRBJ1-2	TGTGCCAGCAGCTCCCCGGGGGGCCCGTTGTTGGGCTACACCTTC	CASSSPGGPLLGYTF
NA	TRBV11-2	NA	TRBJ1-1	TGTGCCAGCAGCTTATCCCGGGCCCTAAACACTGAAGCTTTCTTT	CASSLSRALNTEAFF
once	TRBV5-4	NA	TRBJ2-5	TGTGCCAGCAGCATCCAATTCGAGACCCAGTACTTC	CASSIQFETQYF
NA	TRBV7-6	TRBD2	TRBJ2-2	TGTGCCAGCAGCTCAGCGGGAGGGGTTACCGGGGAGCTGTTTTTT	CASSSAGGVTGELFF
NA	TRBV27	NA	TRBJ1-2	TGTGCCAGCAGTTTGAGGGGGAAACACGGGTATGGCTACACCTTC	CASSLRGKHGYGYTF
NA	TRBV9	NA	TRBJ1-3	TGTGCCAGCAGCCACCACGGCAGGGAACCTGGAAACACCATATATTTT	CASSHHGREPGNTIYF
NA	TRBV9	NA	TRBJ1-3	TGTGCCAGCAGCGTAGGAAACTCTGGAAACACCATATATTTT	CASSVGNSGNTIYF
NA	TRBV7-9	TRBD1	TRBJ2-2	TGTGCCAGCAGCTCCGACAGGGCTCACACCGGGGAGCTGTTTTTT	CASSSDRAHTGELFF
NA	TRBV19	NA	TRBJ1-1	TGTGCCAGTAGTAGCGGACAGTATAACACTGAAGCTTTCTTT	CASSSGQYNTEAFF
NA	TRBV7-2	NA	TRBJ1-3	TGTGCCAGCAGCTTCTTCTCCGGCGCAGGAAACACCATATATTTT	CASSFFSGAGNTIYF
NA	TRBV2	NA	TRBJ2-4	TGTGCCAGCAGGGCCGCCGACGGCCCGCACATTCAGTACTTC	CASRAADGPHIQYF
few	TRBV2	NA	TRBJ1-2	TGTGCCAGCAGTGAATACAAGGCTTGGGATGGCTACACCTTC	CASSEYKAWDGYTF
NA	TRBV7-9	NA	TRBJ1-2	TGTGCCAGCAGCCTCCCGGGCCCAGGCTCCTATGGCTACACCTTC	CASSLPGPGSYGYTF
NA	TRBV6-5	TRBD2	TRBJ2-7	TGTGCCAGTTGGGGGACTAGCGGTCTCTACGAGCAGTACTTC	CASWGTSGLYEQYF
NA	TRBV30	NA	TRBJ1-5	TGTGCCTGGAGTGTACTTGGAAGCAATCAGCCCCAGCATTTT	CAWSVLGSNQPQHF
NA	TRBV19	NA	TRBJ2-7	TGTGCCAGTAGTATGGGCGCGGGCTCCTACGAGCAGTACTTC	CASSMGAGSYEQYF
NA	TRBV14	NA	TRBJ2-7	TGTGCCAGCAGCCAAGATGTTGAGGATAAGCAGTACTTC	CASSQDVEDKQYF
NA	TRBV7-6	TRBD2	TRBJ2-2	TGTGCCAGCAGCTCGAAAAGACTAGCGGGAGATAGCGGCGGGGAGCTGTTTTTT	CASSSKRLAGDSGGELFF
NA	TRBV28	NA	TRBJ1-5	TGTGCCAGCAGTTCCTGGTGGGTGGTGAATAGCAATCAGCCCCAGCATTTT	CASSSWWVVNSNQPQHF
NA	TRBV27	NA	TRBJ2-1	TGTGCCAGCAGTTTATCGGTCTACAATGAGCAGTTCTTC	CASSLSVYNEQFF
NA	TRBV16	TRBD2	TRBJ2-1	TGTGCCAGCAGCCAATCGAGCGGGAGGCTCGACAATGAGCAGTTCTTC	CASSQSSGRLDNEQFF
NA	TRBV7-8	NA	TRBJ2-2	TGTGCCATCTCACTAAGGGGGACGAACACCGGGGAGCTGTTTTTT	CAISLRGTNTGELFF
NA	TRBV6-4	NA	TRBJ2-2	TGTGCCAGCAGCTTCACTGGGACATATAACACCGGGGAGCTGTTTTTT	CASSFTGTYNTGELFF
NA	TRBV5-1	NA	TRBJ1-1	TGCGCCAGCAGCTTTACAGGTCTCACTGAAGCTTTCTTT	CASSFTGLTEAFF
NA	TRBV6-5	TRBD1	TRBJ1-1	TGTGCCAGCAGTTACCGTACTACAGGGGACACTGAAGCTTTCTTT	CASSYRTTGDTEAFF
NA	TRBV6-5	NA	TRBJ1-2	TGTGCCAGCACTACTCCCGGGACCCCCGCGATGGGCTACACCTTC	CASTTPGTPAMGYTF
NA	TRBV25-1	TRBD2	TRBJ2-7	TGTGCCAGCCGACTTGCGGGAGGTTACGAGCAGTACTTC	CASRLAGGYEQYF